The source of this T cell receptor beta chain is a study of blood T cells in healthy people across ages. Regarding the study as a whole: PBMCs left unsorted prevented a conclusive naive versus antigen-experienced comparison.

Sample donors were healthy Caucasian individuals that came from Russia, aged roughly 6 to 100. The authors ran a second PCR of about 6 to 11 cycles using a sample-barcoded 5' primer and a J-beta primer mix. Each cDNA molecule carried a tag from a template-switch adaptor that contained 12 random nucleotides. In TCRdb, the 5' RACE reads were re-called with MiXCR into one record per CDR3 protein. The data contain more than 700,000 distinct CDR3 sequences, about half of them singletons. In its sample, this clonotype was seen once. Its cognate antigen is unknown. A read error may account for a junction end that differs from germline. Germline V gene sequence: CDR1 DFQATT, CDR2 SNEGSKA (reference sequence). CDR3 size: 14 residues.

The rearrangement uses TRBV20-1 and TRBJ2-7; weak D call: TRBD2 (6 bases). The origin of this receptor is a man older than 75 in good health. The sample consisted of blood. DNA of the CDR3: TGCAGTGCTCAAACGTCGGAGGGATCCTACGGGCAGTACTTC. Translated, it gives CSAQTSEGSYGQYF.